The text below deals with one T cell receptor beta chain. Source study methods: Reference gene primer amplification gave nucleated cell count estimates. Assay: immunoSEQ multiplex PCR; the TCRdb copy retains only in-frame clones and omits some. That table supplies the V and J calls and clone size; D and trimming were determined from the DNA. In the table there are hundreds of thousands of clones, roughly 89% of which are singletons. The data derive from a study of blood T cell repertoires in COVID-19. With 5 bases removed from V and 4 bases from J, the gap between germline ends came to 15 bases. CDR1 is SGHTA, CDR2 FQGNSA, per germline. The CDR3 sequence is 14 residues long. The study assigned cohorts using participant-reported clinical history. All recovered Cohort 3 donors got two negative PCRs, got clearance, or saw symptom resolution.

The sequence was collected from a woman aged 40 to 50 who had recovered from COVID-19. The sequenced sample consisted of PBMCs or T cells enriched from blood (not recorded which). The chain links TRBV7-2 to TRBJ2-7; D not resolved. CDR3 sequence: CASSPNTVGYEQYF. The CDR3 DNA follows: TGTGCCAGCAGCCCCAACACGGTCGGGTACGAGCAGTACTTC.